Below, 20 T cell receptor beta chains from the same sample are listed, as sequenced in a study of healthy donors' naive CD4 and CD8 T cells (dated by TCRdb to 2014 to 2015). Sequencing relied on a 454 GS FLX Titanium. TCR libraries were built from 450 to 600 ng of total RNA with a previously published linear amplification protocol. TCRdb reprocessing: public reads trimmed at Q25 with fastp, clones called with MiXCR, in-frame beta chains kept. When rows share a CDR3 protein, they turn into one entry using the most common DNA and genes. The sample has approximately 180,000 distinct CDR3 sequences on record, around three quarters of them singletons. The top ten clones comprise roughly 2.4% of the sample. Material: naive CD4+ and CD8+ T cells sorted from blood, pooled from several donors. The cell subset or site label for this specimen denotes: FACS-sorted naive CD4+ (CD45RO-CD45RA+) and naive CD8+ (CD45RA+CD27bright) T cells. All receptors derive from a pool of human donors in good health; the sample pools cells from several healthy donors.

The chain combines TRBV5-4 with TRBJ2-1, with D uncertain. V lost 0 bases, J lost 5 bases, and 9 bases lay in between. Germline V gene data show CDR1 as SGHNT and CDR2 as YYREEE (reference sequence). The CDR3 consists of 14 residues. The CDR3 nucleotides are TGTGCCAGCAGCTTGGACATCGTCAACAATGAGCAGTTCTTC. Its translation is CASSLDIVNNEQFF. The variable domain in full, with the rest retrieved from reference TRBV5-4 and TRBJ2-1, is ETGVTQSPTHLIKTRGQQVTLRCSSQSGHNTVSWYQQALGQGPQFIFQYYREEENGRGNFPPRFSGLQFPNYSSELNVNALELDDSALYLCASSLDIVNNEQFFGPGTRLTVL.

This clonotype was seen more than once but under ten times. The chain links TRBV20-1 to TRBJ2-1; D remains unclear. V was pared by 4 bases and J by 0 bases, with 13 bases between. The CDR3 is 15 residues long. Germline lookup yields CDR1 DFQATT and CDR2 SNEGSKA (reference sequence). The DNA for the CDR3 is TGCAGTGCTATTGAGCGAACCAGCTCCTACAATGAGCAGTTCTTC. Amino acids: CSAIERTSSYNEQFF.

The J gene is TRBJ1-2, the V gene TRBV4-1; D unclear. CDR3 length equals 11 residues. Trimming took 6 bases from V and 6 from J, leaving 8 bases between them. The germline CDR1 and CDR2 sequences are MGHRA and YSYEKL. The CDR3 is CASSQNNGYTF. In DNA, the CDR3 is TGCGCCAGCAGTCAGAATAATGGCTACACCTTC.

This chain connects TRBV28 to TRBJ1-5; D not resolved. The CDR3 covers 13 residues. Trimming stripped 8 bases from V and 6 bases from J, with 14 bases between. Per germline, CDR1 MDHEN and CDR2 SYDVKM. In DNA form, the CDR3 reads TGTGCCAGCTTGCCGAGGGATTCTCAGCCCCAGCATTTT. The encoded protein is CASLPRDSQPQHF.

The rearrangement joins TRBV2 to TRBJ2-1; 7 nucleotides match TRBD2. The CDR3 loop spans 14 amino acids. Germline lookup yields CDR1 SNHLY and CDR2 FYNNEI. The V segment lost 8 bases and the J segment 7 bases; nucleotides outside the gene matches: 11. Here the CDR3 DNA reads TGTGCCAGCCAAGGGCGGGGAGGGTTTAATGAGCAGTTCTTC. Its translation is CASQGRGGFNEQFF.

The chain joins TRBV29-1 to TRBJ2-5; D is possibly TRBD1 (6 bases). CDR1 is SQVTM and CDR2 is ANQGSEA in the germline V gene. Trimming removed 7 bases at V and 5 bases at J, with 11 bases between. The CDR3 loop spans 11 amino acids. This CDR3 is CSAQGPETQYF. The CDR3 DNA sequence: TGCAGCGCACAGGGTCCGGAGACCCAGTACTTC.

The rearrangement joins TRBV29-1 to TRBJ1-1; 9 bases agree with TRBD1. The V and J ends lost 1 base and 6 bases, in that order; junction bases with no gene match: 6. CDR1 and CDR2 from the germline V gene are SQVTM and ANQGSEA. The CDR3 is made up of 14 amino acids. CDR3 sequence (DNA): TGCAGCGTTGAAGCCACAGGGGGCATATCTGAAGCTTTCTTT. This translates into CSVEATGGISEAFF.

This clonotype was observed a few times. The chain links TRBV29-1 to TRBJ1-2; D might be TRBD1 (6 bases). The CDR3 extends over 11 amino acids. The V and J ends lost 7 bases and 7 bases respectively, with 13 bases between them. The germline gives CDR1 SQVTM, CDR2 ANQGSEA. The CDR3 DNA reads as TGCAGCGCCCGGACAGTTCGTGGCTACACCTTC. Residues: CSARTVRGYTF. The complete variable domain, with remaining parts taken from reference TRBV29-1 and TRBJ1-2, reads SAVISQKPSRDICQRGTSLTIQCQVDSQVTMMFWYRQQPGQSLTLIATANQGSEATYESGFVIDKFPISRPNLTFSTLTVSNMSPEDSSIYLCSARTVRGYTFGSGTRLTVV.

The rearrangement uses TRBV29-1 and TRBJ2-3; D is uncertain. Per the germline V gene, CDR1 is SQVTM and CDR2 is ANQGSEA. The V and J ends lost 6 bases and 0 bases respectively, with 13 bases between them. This CDR3 spans 14 amino acids. The CDR3 nucleotides are TGCAGCGTCCTAAGTATTACTAGCACAGATACGCAGTATTTT. Protein sequence: CSVLSITSTDTQYF.

The V and J genes are TRBV27 and TRBJ2-1, with 7 bases aligning to TRBD2. The V segment lost 8 bases and the J segment 7 bases; nucleotides outside the gene matches: 14. CDR1 is MNHEY and CDR2 is SMNVEV in the germline V gene (reference sequence). CDR3 length: 15 amino acids. CDR3 amino acids: CASLPRREIWNEQFF. For the CDR3, the DNA is TGTGCCAGCCTTCCCCGGCGGGAGATTTGGAATGAGCAGTTCTTC.

The V call is TRBV19, the J call TRBJ2-1; D gene unclear. V shed 1 base and J shed 4 bases, with 8 bases lying between them. Germline V CDR1 and CDR2: LNHDA, SQIVND (reference sequence). This CDR3 comprises 14 residues. The CDR3 here is CASSIGGPYNEQFF. The CDR3 DNA reads TGTGCCAGTAGTATAGGCGGACCTTACAATGAGCAGTTCTTC.

The table lists this clonotype with a count of one. The chain combines TRBV6-5 with TRBJ1-1, with D unresolved. Between the trimmed V and J ends, which lost 5 bases and 2 bases, there was a span of 12 bases. Germline lookup yields CDR1 MNHEY and CDR2 SVGAGI. This CDR3 spans 14 amino acids. This chain's CDR3 is CASSIQGGNTEAFF. CDR3 sequence (DNA): TGTGCCAGCAGTATCCAAGGTGGAAACACTGAAGCTTTCTTT.

This clonotype was detected only once. This chain uses TRBV5-4 with TRBJ2-5, with 8 bases that match TRBD2. The CDR3 consists of 16 residues. Germline CDR1 SGHNT, CDR2 YYREEE (reference sequence). The V segment lost 0 bases and the J segment 4 bases; nucleotides outside the gene matches: 8. CDR3 residues: CASSLGAGAVGETQYF. As DNA, the CDR3 is TGTGCCAGCAGCTTGGGAGCGGGGGCGGTTGGAGAGACCCAGTACTTC.

The V call is TRBV29-1, the J call TRBJ2-7, with 8 bases that match TRBD2. CDR1 and CDR2 (germline): SQVTM, ANQGSEA. This CDR3 is 14 amino acids long. V gave up 7 bases and J gave up 3 bases; unmatched junction bases: 11. This CDR3 reads CSAMIGGLGYEQYF. The CDR3 DNA reads TGCAGCGCGATGATAGGGGGACTAGGCTACGAGCAGTACTTC.

This clonotype was observed a handful of times. J is TRBJ2-1 and V is TRBV11-2, with a possible D match to TRBD2 (5 bases). V lost 3 bases and J 9 bases, leaving 18 bases between the germline ends. The CDR3 length is 15 residues. The germline V gene has CDR1 SGHAT and CDR2 FQNNGV. The CDR3 loop reads CASSLFGSFEGEQFF. The CDR3 nucleotides are TGTGCCAGCAGCTTGTTCGGGTCCTTTGAGGGTGAGCAGTTCTTC.

The count of this clonotype is one. The chain has TRBV4-3 and TRBJ2-7; 8 bases are shared with TRBD1. The CDR3 extends over 16 amino acids. From germline, CDR1 is LGHNA and CDR2 YSLEER. The ends lost 3 bases at V and 0 bases at J; junction bases unmatched: 7. CDR3 sequence (DNA): TGCGCCAGCAGCCAGTCATGGGACAGGAGCTCCTACGAGCAGTACTTC. Protein: CASSQSWDRSSYEQYF.

V usage is TRBV29-1 and J usage is TRBJ2-3, with 7 bases lining up with TRBD1. Germline loops: CDR1 SQVTM, CDR2 ANQGSEA. The CDR3 is 15 residues long. V trimming: 1 base; J trimming: 3 bases; junction bases outside the gene matches: 7. The CDR3: CSVEGRGGETDTQYF. The CDR3 DNA is TGCAGCGTTGAAGGGCGAGGGGGCGAAACAGATACGCAGTATTTT.

The genes are TRBV11-1 and TRBJ2-1, with 8 bases aligning to TRBD2. Germline-derived CDR1 and CDR2 are SGHAT and FQDESV (reference sequence). The length of the CDR3 is 16 residues. The J segment lost 9 bases and the V segment lost 2 bases, leaving 12 bases of the junction unmatched. CDR3 DNA sequence: TGTGCCAGCAGCTTAACCAGCGGGGGAAGGGAAGGTGAGCAGTTCTTC. Its protein is CASSLTSGGREGEQFF.

V is TRBV19 and J is TRBJ2-5; either TRBD1 or TRBD2 may fit D (5 bases each). This CDR3 is built from 14 residues. The germline V gene has CDR1 LNHDA and CDR2 SQIVND (reference sequence). V lost 1 base, J lost 12 bases, and 18 bases lay in between. In DNA, the CDR3 is TGTGCCAGTAGTATAGCCGGGACGAATCAAGAGGAGTACTTC. Protein sequence: CASSIAGTNQEEYF.

The chain couples TRBV19 to TRBJ1-2, with 7 bases matching TRBD1. The CDR3 consists of 13 residues. The germline V gene encodes CDR1 LNHDA and CDR2 SQIVND (reference sequence). V lost 3 bases, J lost 10 bases, and 8 bases stayed unmatched. The CDR3 coding sequence is TGTGCCAGTAGTATTCGGGACAGCTCTTCCTACACCTTC. It codes for CASSIRDSSSYTF.